Below, 28 T cell receptor beta chains from the same sample are listed, as sequenced in a study of blood T cell repertoires in COVID-19. Profiling relied on immunoSEQ multiplex PCR, and the TCRdb table lists in-frame clones only, not all of them. Here the sample spans some 45,000 clones, approximately 90% being singletons. Sequenced sample: peripheral blood. Every receptor here comes from a human donor in a cohort sampled during active COVID-19.

This rearrangement joins TRBV5-6 to TRBJ1-2; 12 bases match TRBD1. Losses at the gene ends were 4 bases for V and 8 bases for J; bases not matched to a gene: 9. The CDR3 loop spans 15 amino acids. CDR1 is SGHDT, CDR2 YYEEEE, per germline. The CDR3 sequence: CASSLRDRGPRGYTF. CDR3 nucleotide sequence: TGTGCCAGCAGCCTACGGGACAGGGGGCCGCGGGGCTACACCTTC.

V and J are TRBV3-1 (or the pseudogene TRBV3-2) and TRBJ1-1; no clear D gene. V lost 1 base to trimming and J lost 0 bases, with 9 bases between them. The CDR3 consists of 15 residues. CDR1 and CDR2 (germline): LGHDT, YNNKEL (reference sequence). The CDR3 nucleotides read TGTGCCAGCAGCCAAGGGGAGTTCATGAACACTGAAGCTTTCTTT. It is translated as CASSQGEFMNTEAFF.

The chain is built from TRBV13 and TRBJ2-1, with TRBD2 matching over 11 bases. Trimming removed 5 bases from V and 11 bases from J; junction bases left unmatched: 17. The CDR3 is 17 amino acids. Germline-derived CDR1 and CDR2 are PRHDT and FYEKMQ (reference sequence). The CDR3 loop is CASSHPLSGGVSGKQFF. CDR3 nucleotides: TGTGCCAGCAGCCATCCCCTTAGCGGGGGGGTATCCGGGAAGCAGTTCTTC.

The V call is TRBV6-5, the J call TRBJ2-1, with 7 nucleotides matching TRBD2. This CDR3 contains 14 residues. CDR1 is MNHEY and CDR2 is SVGAGI in the germline V gene. The V gene end was trimmed by 7 bases and the J gene end by 4 bases; junction bases not matched to a gene: 7. For the CDR3, the DNA is TGTGCCAGCACGGCGGGAGTGCATTACAATGAGCAGTTCTTC. This sequence encodes CASTAGVHYNEQFF.

The V call is TRBV2, the J call TRBJ2-7; TRBD1 agrees at 7 bases. Germline values: CDR1 SNHLY, CDR2 FYNNEI. The CDR3 runs 17 residues. With 5 bases clipped from V and 3 bases from J, the junction kept 16 bases outside the gene matches. Here the CDR3 DNA reads TGTGCCAGCAGTTATCCCAAGTCGGGACAGCGAAACTACGAGCAGTACTTC. It is translated as CASSYPKSGQRNYEQYF.

The chain carries TRBV5-1 and TRBJ1-2; TRBD1 matches at 9 bases. Per the germline V gene, CDR1 is SGHRS and CDR2 is YFSETQ. The CDR3 is 17 amino acids. Trimming removed 4 bases from V and 1 base from J; junction bases left unmatched: 11. CDR3 sequence: CASSGGPTGGLNYGYTF. CDR3 nucleotides: TGCGCCAGCAGCGGGGGTCCCACAGGGGGCCTTAACTATGGCTACACCTTC.

This sequence joins TRBV5-6 and TRBJ2-7, with 8 bases aligning to TRBD1. Germline lookup yields CDR1 SGHDT and CDR2 YYEEEE. The ends lost 4 bases at V and 4 bases at J; junction bases unmatched: 7. The length of the CDR3 is 14 residues. The CDR3 sequence is CASSLGQGGYEQYF. The CDR3 DNA follows: TGTGCCAGCAGCCTCGGACAGGGAGGTTACGAGCAGTACTTC. The complete variable domain, with remaining parts taken from reference TRBV5-6 and TRBJ2-7, reads DAGVTQSPTHLIKTRGQQVTLRCSPKSGHDTVSWYQQALGQGPQFIFQYYEEEERQRGNFPDRFSGHQFPNYSSELNVNALLLGDSALYLCASSLGQGGYEQYFGPGTRLTVT.

The CDR3 sequence: CASSLGVGGYTF. DNA of the CDR3: TGTGCCAGCAGCTTAGGGGTGGGCGGCTACACCTTC. The rearrangement uses TRBV7-2 and TRBJ1-2; D not resolved. Per germline, CDR1 SGHTA and CDR2 FQGNSA. The CDR3 sequence is 12 residues long. V was pared by 1 base and J by 8 bases, with 8 bases between. The entire variable domain, with the rest obtained from reference TRBV7-2 and TRBJ1-2, is as follows: GAGVSQSPSNKVTEKGKDVELRCDPISGHTALYWYRQSLGQGLEFLIYFQGNSAPDKSGLPSDRFSAERTGGSVSTLTIQRTQQEDSAVYLCASSLGVGGYTFGSGTRLTVV.

This clone has only one observation. The chain couples TRBV6-2 or TRBV6-3 to TRBJ1-1; 10 bases are shared with TRBD1. This CDR3 region has 16 residues. Trimming cost V 6 bases and J 1 base; bases outside gene matches: 8. In germline, CDR1 is MNHEY, CDR2 SVGEGT. In DNA form, the CDR3 reads TGTGCCAGCAGCCCCGGGACAGGGGACAAGAACACTGAAGCTTTCTTT. It translates to CASSPGTGDKNTEAFF.

The chain has TRBV6-6 and TRBJ1-5; D ambiguous. The CDR3 extends over 12 amino acids. Between the trimmed V and J ends, which lost 6 bases and 5 bases, there was a span of 8 bases. In germline, CDR1 is MNHNY, CDR2 SVGAGI (reference sequence). CDR3 in amino acids: CASSPQDQPQHF. CDR3 DNA: TGTGCCAGCAGCCCGCAGGATCAGCCCCAGCATTTT.

This clone has just one count. This chain joins TRBV10-3 and TRBJ2-3; 14 bases fit TRBD2. Germline CDR1 and CDR2: ENHRY and SYGVKD. With 3 bases clipped from V and 8 bases from J, the junction kept 4 bases outside the gene matches. This CDR3 contains 15 residues. CDR3 protein: CAISDATSGRGTQYF. The CDR3 nucleotides read TGTGCCATCAGTGATGCGACTAGCGGGAGGGGTACGCAGTATTTT.

The chain combines TRBV18 with TRBJ2-2, with a tentative D call TRBD1 (6 bases). The CDR3 contains 14 residues. Trimming took 3 bases from V and 3 from J, leaving 8 bases between them. Germline CDR1 KGHSH, CDR2 LQKENI. The CDR3 DNA follows: TGTGCCAGCTCACCGGACAGTCACACCGGGGAGCTGTTTTTT. Its protein product is CASSPDSHTGELFF.

The chain has TRBV2 and TRBJ2-2; D is perhaps TRBD2 (6 bases). The CDR3 runs 15 residues. V lost 7 bases and J lost 0, with 12 bases in between. CDR1 and CDR2 from the germline V gene are SNHLY and FYNNEI. The CDR3 nucleotides read TGTGCCAGCACAAATCTAGCGCCGAACACCGGGGAGCTGTTTTTT. It specifies CASTNLAPNTGELFF.

The gene calls are TRBV6-2 or TRBV6-3 and TRBJ1-4; D uncertain. The CDR3 runs to 14 residues. The germline V gene encodes CDR1 MNHEY and CDR2 SVGEGT. The V end lost 5 bases, the J end lost 8 bases, and 15 bases lay between the germline ends. CDR3 residues: CASSNTLGSEKLFF. DNA of the CDR3: TGTGCCAGCAGTAACACCCTCGGGTCAGAAAAACTGTTTTTT.

This chain links TRBV6-6 with TRBJ1-1; 9 nucleotides align to TRBD1. Germline CDR1 reads MNHNY; CDR2 reads SVGAGI (reference sequence). The CDR3 covers 13 residues. Losses at the gene ends were 10 bases for V and 0 bases for J; bases not matched to a gene: 3. The CDR3 sequence is CATGQGMNTEAFF. CDR3 DNA sequence: TGTGCCACCGGACAGGGGATGAACACTGAAGCTTTCTTT.

This clone was counted a single time. The chain is built from TRBV18 and TRBJ1-2, with a tentative D call TRBD1 (6 bases). From germline, CDR1 is KGHSH and CDR2 LQKENI. Trimming cost V 2 bases and J 4 bases, with 11 bases left between them. The CDR3 totals 14 residues. DNA for the CDR3: TGTGCCAGCTCACCAACAGACAGGAGCTATGGCTACACCTTC. It translates to CASSPTDRSYGYTF.

V and J are TRBV18 and TRBJ1-1; D ambiguous. V was clipped by 3 bases and J by 5 bases, with 10 bases between them. The CDR3 extends over 13 amino acids. The germline gives CDR1 KGHSH, CDR2 LQKENI. CDR3 DNA sequence: TGTGCCAGCTCACCGCCGACTCAGACTGAAGCTTTCTTT. Protein: CASSPPTQTEAFF.

The chain couples TRBV4-3 to TRBJ1-2; TRBD1 is a possible D gene (6 bases). The V end lost 1 base, the J end lost 7 bases, and 22 bases lay between the germline ends. Germline values: CDR1 LGHNA, CDR2 YSLEER. The CDR3 is 17 amino acids. DNA for the CDR3: TGCGCCAGCAGCCAAGGCCACAGGGCTATGGCTGCGGGTGGCTACACCTTC. This gives the protein CASSQGHRAMAAGGYTF.

A remark on this clone: Relative to the germline gene, one junction end is altered; a read error may explain this. The chain couples TRBV11-3 to TRBJ2-1; no clear D. This CDR3 region has 13 residues. Germline CDR1 SGHNT, CDR2 YENEEA. CDR3: CASSLDQVSSVVF. DNA of the CDR3: TGTGCCAGCAGCTTAGATCAGGTTTCTTCTGTGGTCTTC.

This clone was seen once. V is TRBV23-1 and J is TRBJ1-3; D not resolved. TRBV23-1 is known as an ORF, though its function is uncertain. This CDR3 is built from 15 residues. Trimming shortened V by 3 bases and J by 0 bases, and 9 bases separated the two germline ends. In nucleotides, the CDR3 is TGCGCCAGCAGTCATCCTAGACCCTCTGGAAACACCATATATTTT. Amino acid sequence: CASSHPRPSGNTIYF.

J is TRBJ1-2 and V is TRBV7-9; D remains unclear. The germline V gene encodes CDR1 SEHNR and CDR2 FQNEAQ (reference sequence). This CDR3 has 14 amino acids. The ends were cut back, 1 base at V and 4 bases at J, with 10 bases in the middle. The CDR3 reads CASSLVGGGYGYTF. The CDR3 bases are TGTGCCAGCAGCTTAGTAGGCGGCGGCTATGGCTACACCTTC.

The chain links TRBV5-1 to TRBJ2-5; no clear D. V was pared by 1 base and J by 0 bases, with 7 bases between. Per the germline V gene, CDR1 is SGHRS and CDR2 is YFSETQ. The CDR3 contains 14 residues. CDR3 sequence (DNA): TGCGCCAGCAGCTTGTTTATCTACCAAGAGACCCAGTACTTC. Translated: CASSLFIYQETQYF.

In this sample, this clone turned up a few times. The V call is TRBV10-2, the J call TRBJ1-2; maybe TRBD1 (5 bases). The CDR3 has 15 amino acids. Germline V gene lookup returns CDR1 WSHSY and CDR2 SAAADI. With 0 bases removed from V and 2 bases from J, the gap between germline ends came to 10 bases. The CDR3 nucleotides read TGCGCCAGCAGTGAGTCGGGACTAACAAACTATGGCTACACCTTC. This sequence encodes CASSESGLTNYGYTF.

The sample holds one count of this clone. The V gene is TRBV4-3, the J gene TRBJ2-7, with 8 nucleotides matching TRBD1. Germline V CDR1 and CDR2: LGHNA, YSLEER. Unmatched junction bases numbered 3, after V lost 1 base and J lost 1 base. CDR3 length: 15 amino acids. CDR3 protein: CASSQGNRGSYEQYF. As DNA, the CDR3 is TGCGCCAGCAGCCAAGGAAACAGGGGGTCCTACGAGCAGTACTTC.

J is TRBJ2-1 and V is TRBV7-2; TRBD1 matches 10 bases. The trim removed 5 bases at V and 3 bases at J, leaving 7 bases unmatched. The CDR3 has 16 amino acids. The V gene's germline CDR1 is SGHTA and CDR2 FQGNSA. For the CDR3, the DNA is TGTGCCAGCAGCGCCCGACAGGGGGCGGGCTACAATGAGCAGTTCTTC. It yields the protein CASSARQGAGYNEQFF.

V and J are TRBV7-6 and TRBJ2-3; TRBD2 matches at 7 bases. The CDR3 spans 16 residues. V lost 5 bases, J lost 2 bases, and 10 bases stayed unmatched. Germline loops: CDR1 SGHVS, CDR2 FNYEAQ. The CDR3: CASSLGWAGDTDTQYF. The CDR3 coding sequence is TGTGCCAGCAGCCTTGGATGGGCGGGGGACACAGATACGCAGTATTTT.

The chain employs TRBV7-2 and TRBJ2-3; 11 nucleotides align to TRBD2. Germline CDR1 reads SGHTA; CDR2 reads FQGNSA. The CDR3 length is 17 residues. As DNA, the CDR3 is TGTGTCTTACTAGCGGGGGTCTCCCCCCCTTGCGCAGATACGCAGTATTTT. This codes for CVLLAGVSPPCADTQYF.

CDR3 in amino acids: CASSKPSGSYNEQFF. CDR3 coding DNA: TGTGCCAGTAGTAAGCCTAGCGGCTCCTACAATGAGCAGTTCTTC. The V gene is TRBV19, the J gene TRBJ2-1; 7 bases match TRBD2. CDR1 is LNHDA, CDR2 SQIVND, per germline (reference sequence). V was pared by 4 bases and J by 0 bases, with 3 bases of the junction left unmatched. This CDR3 comprises 15 residues.